This T cell receptor beta chain is drawn from a study of cytomegalovirus exposure and HLA in healthy donors. After removal of 3 bases from V and 5 bases from J, the junction contained 12 bases not matched to a gene. The germline V gene encodes CDR1 PRHDT and CDR2 FYEKMQ (reference sequence). The CDR3 totals 16 residues. On this clone: What it recognizes is unknown.

Findings and caveats of the study: Later analysis indicated greater clonal expansion among HLA-associated TCR beta chains than among equally common other chains. Some TCR beta chains (164 of them) were listed as cytomegalovirus-associated.

The primer mix had 60 Vbeta and 13 Jbeta primers. Measured with immunoSEQ multiplex PCR; TCRdb has only the in-frame clones, and not every one. In the table there are fewer than 250,000 clones, over 70% of which are singletons. The chain joins TRBV13 to TRBJ2-7, with 8 positions matching TRBD1. The sample consisted of PBMCs. This clonotype originated in a boy aged 2-15 years in good health and CMV-seronegative. The CDR3 region is CASSFGQGGTGNEQYF. Written as DNA, the CDR3 is TGTGCCAGCAGCTTTGGACAGGGCGGGACGGGTAACGAGCAGTACTTC.